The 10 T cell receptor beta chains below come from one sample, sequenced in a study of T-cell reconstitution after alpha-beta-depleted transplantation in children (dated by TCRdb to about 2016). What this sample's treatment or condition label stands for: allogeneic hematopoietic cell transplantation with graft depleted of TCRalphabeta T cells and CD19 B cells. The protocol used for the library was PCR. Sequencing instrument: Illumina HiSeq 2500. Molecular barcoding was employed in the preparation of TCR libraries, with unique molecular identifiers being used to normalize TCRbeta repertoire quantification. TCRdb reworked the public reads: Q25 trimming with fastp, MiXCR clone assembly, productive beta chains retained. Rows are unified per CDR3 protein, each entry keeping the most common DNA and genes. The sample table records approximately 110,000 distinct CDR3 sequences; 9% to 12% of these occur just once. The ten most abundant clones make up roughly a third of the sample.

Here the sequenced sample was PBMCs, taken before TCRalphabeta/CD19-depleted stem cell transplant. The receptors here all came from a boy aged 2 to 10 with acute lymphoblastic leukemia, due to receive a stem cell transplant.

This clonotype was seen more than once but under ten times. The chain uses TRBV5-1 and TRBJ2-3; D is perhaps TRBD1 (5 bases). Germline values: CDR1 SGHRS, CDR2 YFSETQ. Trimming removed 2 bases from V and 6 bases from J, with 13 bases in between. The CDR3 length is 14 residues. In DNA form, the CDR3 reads TGCGCCAGCAGCTTTAAGGGGCCTTGGGATACGCAGTATTTT. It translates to CASSFKGPWDTQYF.

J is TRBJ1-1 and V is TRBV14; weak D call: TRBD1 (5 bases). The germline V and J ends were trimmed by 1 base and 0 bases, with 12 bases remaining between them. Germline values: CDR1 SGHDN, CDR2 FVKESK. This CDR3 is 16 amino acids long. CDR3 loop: CASSQGGGGLNTEAFF. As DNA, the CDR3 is TGTGCCAGCAGCCAAGGAGGTGGGGGACTGAACACTGAAGCTTTCTTT.

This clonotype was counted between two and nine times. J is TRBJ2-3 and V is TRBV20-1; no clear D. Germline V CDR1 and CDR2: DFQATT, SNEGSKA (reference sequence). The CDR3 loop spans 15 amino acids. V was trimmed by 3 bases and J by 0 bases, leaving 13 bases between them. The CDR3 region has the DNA TGCAGTGCTAGCTCCGGAGCTGCTAGCACAGATACGCAGTATTTT. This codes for CSASSGAASTDTQYF.

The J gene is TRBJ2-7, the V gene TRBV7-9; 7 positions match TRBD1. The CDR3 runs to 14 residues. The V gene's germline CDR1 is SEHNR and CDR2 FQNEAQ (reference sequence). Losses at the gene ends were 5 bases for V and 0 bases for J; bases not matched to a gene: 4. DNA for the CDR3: TGTGCCAGCAGCGCCGGGACAGACTCCTACGAGCAGTACTTC. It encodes CASSAGTDSYEQYF.

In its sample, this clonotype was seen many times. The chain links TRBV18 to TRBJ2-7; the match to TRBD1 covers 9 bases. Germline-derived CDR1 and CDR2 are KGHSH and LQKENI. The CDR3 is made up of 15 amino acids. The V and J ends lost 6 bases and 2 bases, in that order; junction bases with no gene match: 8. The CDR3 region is CASSSSGTGTYEQYF. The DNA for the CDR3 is TGTGCCAGCTCGTCCTCCGGGACAGGGACCTACGAGCAGTACTTC.

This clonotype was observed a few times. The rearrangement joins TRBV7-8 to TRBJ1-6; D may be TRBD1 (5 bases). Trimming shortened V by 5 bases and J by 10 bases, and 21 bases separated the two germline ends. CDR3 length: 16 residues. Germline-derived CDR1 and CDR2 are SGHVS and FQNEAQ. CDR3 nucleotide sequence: TGTGCCAGCAGCCCCGCCTGGGGGGATGGGAACTCACCCCTCCACTTT. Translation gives CASSPAWGDGNSPLHF. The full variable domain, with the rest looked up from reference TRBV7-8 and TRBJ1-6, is GAGVSQSPRYKVAKRGQDVALRCDPISGHVSLFWYQQALGQGPEFLTYFQNEAQLDKSGLPSDRFFAERPEGSVSTLKIQRTQQEDSAVYLCASSPAWGDGNSPLHFGNGTRLTVT.

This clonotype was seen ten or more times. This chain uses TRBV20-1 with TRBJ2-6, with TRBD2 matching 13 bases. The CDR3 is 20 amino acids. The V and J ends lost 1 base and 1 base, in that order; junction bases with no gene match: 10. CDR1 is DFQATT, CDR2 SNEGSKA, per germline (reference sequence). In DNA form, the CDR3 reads TGCAGTGCTAGAGGTTCTCTGAGGACTAGCGGGAGTTCTGGGGCCAACGTCCTGACTTTC. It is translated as CSARGSLRTSGSSGANVLTF.

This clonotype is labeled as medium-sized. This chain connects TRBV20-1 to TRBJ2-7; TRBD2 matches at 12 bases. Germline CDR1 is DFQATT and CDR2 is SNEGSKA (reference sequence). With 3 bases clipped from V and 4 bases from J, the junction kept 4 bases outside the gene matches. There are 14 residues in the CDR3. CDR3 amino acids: CSARRLAGGYEQYF. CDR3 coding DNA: TGCAGTGCTAGGCGCCTAGCGGGAGGGTACGAGCAGTACTTC.

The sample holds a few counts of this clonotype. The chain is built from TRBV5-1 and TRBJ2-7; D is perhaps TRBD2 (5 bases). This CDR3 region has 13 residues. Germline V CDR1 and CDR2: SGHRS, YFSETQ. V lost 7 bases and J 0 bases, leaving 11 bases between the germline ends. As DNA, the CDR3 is TGCGCCAGCGCGGAGGCGGTCTCCTACGAGCAGTACTTC. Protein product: CASAEAVSYEQYF.

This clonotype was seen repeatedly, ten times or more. The CDR3 region has the DNA TGCGCCAGCAGACTAAGTGACCGGGAGTTCTTC. Translating gives CASRLSDREFF. The V gene is TRBV5-1, the J gene TRBJ2-1; D not resolved. V was cut by 5 bases and J by 14 bases, with 14 bases left in between. Germline V gene lookup returns CDR1 SGHRS and CDR2 YFSETQ. The CDR3 has 11 amino acids.